Shown below are 22 T cell receptor beta chains from a single sample sequenced in a study of blood T cell repertoires in COVID-19 (dated by TCRdb to about 2020). Preparation of the library involved the immunoSEQ multiplex PCR assay. Entries here come from immuneACCESS through TCRdb and include only in-frame sequences with V and J called. Some clones fail to appear in such tables; in the studies checked, an unresolved V gene covers under half of the shortfall, and the cause of the remainder is unknown. This sample lists around 100,000 clones; around 84% were detected once. Clones ranked in the top ten supply roughly 17% of the sample. The sequencing sample was made of peripheral blood. These receptors all stem from a woman aged 55 to 70 with acute or convalescent COVID-19.

The genes are TRBV30 and TRBJ2-5, with no clear D. V shed 2 bases and J shed 5 bases, with 6 bases lying between them. The V gene's germline CDR1 is GTSNPN and CDR2 SVGIG (reference sequence). The CDR3 runs 11 residues. The CDR3 region has the DNA TGTGCCTGGAGTTTATCGGAGACCCAGTACTTC. Protein product: CAWSLSETQYF.

V gene TRBV20-1 combines with J gene TRBJ1-5, with 10 bases fitting TRBD1. Germline CDR1 DFQATT, CDR2 SNEGSKA (reference sequence). V shed 3 bases and J 6 bases; nucleotides not matched to a gene: 8. This CDR3 has 15 amino acids. This chain's CDR3 is CSASGDRGGGQPQHF. The CDR3 DNA reads as TGCAGTGCTAGTGGGGACAGGGGCGGAGGTCAGCCCCAGCATTTT.

The chain couples TRBV2 to TRBJ2-3; 7 nucleotides agree with TRBD2. With V trimmed by 10 bases and J by 2 bases, 9 bases remained unmatched. Germline V gene lookup returns CDR1 SNHLY and CDR2 FYNNEI. This CDR3 has 14 residues. The CDR3 DNA reads TGTGCCACTATCCCGGGGGGTCTCACAGATACGCAGTATTTT. It codes for CATIPGGLTDTQYF.

The chain employs TRBV7-9 and TRBJ1-2, with TRBD1 matching over 7 bases. V shed 6 bases, J shed 5 bases, and the junction held 9 bases outside the gene matches. The V gene's germline CDR1 is SEHNR and CDR2 FQNEAQ (reference sequence). The CDR3 is made up of 14 amino acids. This CDR3 is CASRQGGTAYGYTF. As DNA, the CDR3 is TGTGCCAGCAGACAAGGCGGGACAGCATATGGCTACACCTTC.

The chain employs TRBV11-3 and TRBJ1-1; tentatively, D is TRBD1 (6 bases). From germline, CDR1 is SGHNT and CDR2 YENEEA. With 1 base removed from V and 5 bases from J, the gap between germline ends came to 14 bases. This CDR3 is 15 amino acids long. The CDR3 coding sequence is TGTGCCAGCAGCTTAGGGCCCAGGGGAGGGACTGAAGCTTTCTTT. Protein sequence: CASSLGPRGGTEAFF.

This clone was detected only a few times. The CDR3 DNA reads as TGTGCCAGCAGCTTACGCCCTAGCGGAAACAGCTACAATGAGCAGTTCTTC. Encoded protein: CASSLRPSGNSYNEQFF. The V gene is TRBV7-2, the J gene TRBJ2-1, with 7 bases that match TRBD2. Losses at the gene ends were 2 bases for V and 3 bases for J; bases not matched to a gene: 10. From germline, CDR1 is SGHTA and CDR2 FQGNSA. The CDR3 spans 17 residues.

The genes are TRBV7-2 and TRBJ2-7, with D possibly being TRBD1 (5 bases). This CDR3 has 15 amino acids. Germline V lookup: CDR1 SGHTA, CDR2 FQGNSA. With 1 base removed from V and 3 bases from J, the gap between germline ends came to 13 bases. The CDR3 loop reads CASSLVPGAIYEQYF. The CDR3 DNA sequence: TGTGCCAGCAGCTTAGTACCTGGGGCCATCTACGAGCAGTACTTC.

The chain has TRBV10-3 and TRBJ1-6; 9 bases agree with TRBD1. Per germline, CDR1 ENHRY and CDR2 SYGVKD. This CDR3 region has 17 residues. Unmatched junction bases numbered 11, after V lost 4 bases and J lost 7 bases. For the CDR3, the DNA is TGTGCCATCAGTGGCTGGGACACAGGGGGCTTGAATTCACCCCTCCACTTT. Translating gives CAISGWDTGGLNSPLHF.

This sequence joins TRBV19 and TRBJ2-5; 7 bases align to TRBD1. Unmatched junction bases numbered 7, after V lost 9 bases and J lost 3 bases. Germline loops: CDR1 LNHDA, CDR2 SQIVND (reference sequence). CDR3 length equals 13 residues. CDR3 sequence: CASFDRVKETQYF. In DNA, the CDR3 is TGTGCCAGCTTCGACAGGGTTAAAGAGACCCAGTACTTC.

V gene TRBV6-5 combines with J gene TRBJ1-1, with 7 positions matching TRBD1. The CDR3 has 15 residues. The J segment lost 3 bases and the V segment lost 6 bases, leaving 10 bases of the junction unmatched. Per the germline V gene, CDR1 is MNHEY and CDR2 is SVGAGI. CDR3 in amino acids: CASSLTGPLYTEAFF. The CDR3 DNA reads TGTGCCAGCAGCCTGACAGGGCCCCTCTACACTGAAGCTTTCTTT.

V usage is TRBV9 and J usage is TRBJ2-3; weak D call: TRBD2 (6 bases). The V end was cut by 2 bases, the J end by 5 bases, with 15 bases between. Germline-derived CDR1 and CDR2 are SGDLS and YYNGEE. The CDR3 extends over 15 amino acids. The CDR3 is CASSVGTARGDTQYF. The CDR3 region has the DNA TGTGCCAGCAGCGTGGGGACTGCCCGGGGAGATACGCAGTATTTT.

The chain combines TRBV5-1 with TRBJ2-2; the D gene is possibly TRBD1 (7 bases). Germline V gives CDR1 SGHRS, CDR2 YFSETQ. CDR3 length: 16 residues. The V gene lost 0 bases and the J gene lost 5 bases, with 14 bases spanning the gap. The CDR3 protein is CASSLAAGGLTGELFF. In DNA, the CDR3 is TGCGCCAGCAGCTTGGCGGCAGGGGGACTGACCGGGGAGCTGTTTTTT.

The chain combines TRBV30 with TRBJ1-1; 7 bases line up with TRBD1. The CDR3 sequence is 14 residues long. Trimming removed 0 bases from V and 5 bases from J; junction bases left unmatched: 6. Germline V lookup: CDR1 GTSNPN, CDR2 SVGIG (reference sequence). The DNA of the CDR3 is TGTGCCTGGAGTGTAACAGGGGCCGGGACTGAAGCTTTCTTT. As protein: CAWSVTGAGTEAFF.

V gene TRBV7-9 combines with J gene TRBJ1-3; no reliable D call. V shed 6 bases and J shed 0 bases, with 9 bases lying between them. CDR3 size: 14 residues. Germline V lookup: CDR1 SEHNR, CDR2 FQNEAQ (reference sequence). The CDR3 loop reads CASSRASSGNTIYF. The CDR3 DNA sequence: TGTGCCAGCAGTCGAGCGAGCTCTGGAAACACCATATATTTT.

The chain employs TRBV28 and TRBJ1-2; 11 bases match TRBD1. This CDR3 is built from 14 residues. With V trimmed by 5 bases and J by 6 bases, 5 bases remained unmatched. Germline CDR1 reads MDHEN; CDR2 reads SYDVKM. The CDR3 coding sequence is TGTGCCAGCAGTAGCGGACAGGGGGCACATGGCTACACCTTC. Translated, it gives CASSSGQGAHGYTF.

The chain joins TRBV13 to TRBJ2-7; 7 positions match TRBD2. After removal of 5 bases from V and 5 bases from J, the junction contained 6 bases not matched to a gene. Germline V gene data show CDR1 as PRHDT and CDR2 as FYEKMQ (reference sequence). The CDR3 is 13 residues long. The CDR3 sequence is CASSGAGRNEQYF. The CDR3 bases are TGTGCCAGCAGCGGAGCGGGGAGGAACGAGCAGTACTTC.

The chain uses TRBV2 and TRBJ1-4; perhaps TRBD1 as D (6 bases). CDR3 length equals 14 residues. The germline V gene has CDR1 SNHLY and CDR2 FYNNEI. The V gene lost 6 bases and the J gene lost 10 bases, with 18 bases spanning the gap. The CDR3 reads CASSRGGLRGKLFF. In nucleotides, the CDR3 is TGTGCCAGCAGCCGAGGGGGACTAAGAGGAAAACTGTTTTTT. The complete variable domain, with remaining parts taken from reference TRBV2 and TRBJ1-4, reads EPEVTQTPSHQVTQMGQEVILRCVPISNHLYFYWYRQILGQKVEFLVSFYNNEISEKSEIFDDQFSVERPDGSNFTLKIRSTKLEDSAMYFCASSRGGLRGKLFFGSGTQLSVL.

V and J are TRBV4-1 and TRBJ1-4; D remains unclear. The V gene lost 4 bases and the J gene lost 7 bases, with 16 bases spanning the gap. CDR3 length: 15 amino acids. Germline values: CDR1 MGHRA, CDR2 YSYEKL. CDR3 protein: CASSRPMGLGEKLFF. The CDR3 bases are TGCGCCAGCAGCCGGCCCATGGGCCTGGGTGAAAAACTGTTTTTT.

This clone was found a few times. The chain links TRBV4-2 to TRBJ1-6; 9 bases match TRBD1. Germline trimming cut 2 bases from V and 8 bases from J; bases unmatched to any gene: 10. The CDR3 loop spans 17 amino acids. In germline, CDR1 is LGHNA, CDR2 YNFKEQ. The CDR3 loop reads CASSQKPVGQGDSPLHF. CDR3 bases: TGTGCCAGCAGCCAAAAACCCGTGGGACAGGGTGATTCACCCCTCCACTTT.

This chain joins TRBV2 and TRBJ2-7; TRBD1 matches at 8 bases. Germline CDR1 reads SNHLY; CDR2 reads FYNNEI. CDR3 size: 13 residues. V shed 6 bases and J 3 bases; nucleotides not matched to a gene: 4. For the CDR3, the DNA is TGTGCCAGCAGCCAGGGACAGGTCTACGAGCAGTACTTC. This gives the protein CASSQGQVYEQYF.

This sequence joins TRBV28 and TRBJ1-1; TRBD1 matches 7 bases. After removal of 7 bases from V and 4 bases from J, the junction contained 12 bases not matched to a gene. The CDR3 is 15 residues long. The V gene's germline CDR1 is MDHEN and CDR2 SYDVKM. CDR3 protein: CASNLPGQTGTEAFF. CDR3 in DNA: TGTGCCAGCAATCTACCGGGACAGACAGGCACTGAAGCTTTCTTT.

This clone was counted between two and nine times. This chain connects TRBV4-3 to TRBJ2-5; 9 bases match TRBD1. Germline V gene lookup returns CDR1 LGHNA and CDR2 YSLEER. The CDR3 covers 18 residues. Trimming at V came to 4 bases and at J to 3 bases, leaving 15 bases not matched to a gene. The chain's CDR3 is CASSPGTGHEASKETQYF. Here the CDR3 DNA reads TGCGCCAGCAGCCCCGGGACAGGGCATGAGGCTTCAAAAGAGACCCAGTACTTC.